The next 15 T cell receptor beta chains were all read from a single sample in a study of blood T cell repertoires in COVID-19. Profiled with immunoSEQ multiplex PCR; TCRdb holds only in-frame clones, not every one. In the table there are just over 300,000 clones, 87% of which are singletons. Sequenced sample: PBMCs or T cells enriched from blood (not recorded which). All receptors come from a woman under 30 who had recovered from COVID-19.

DNA for the CDR3: TGTGCCAGCAAGCTCCGTTCCATGAGGGCAGATACGCAGTATTTT. Its translation is CASKLRSMRADTQYF. This sequence joins TRBV28 and TRBJ2-3; D possibly corresponds to TRBD2 (5 bases). The CDR3 length is 15 residues. V was clipped by 7 bases and J by 4 bases, with 18 bases between them. The germline V gene encodes CDR1 MDHEN and CDR2 SYDVKM.

This chain links TRBV27 with TRBJ2-7, with 8 positions matching TRBD1. Losses at the gene ends were 5 bases for V and 2 bases for J; bases not matched to a gene: 2. The CDR3 length is 13 residues. Looked up from germline, CDR1 is MNHEY and CDR2 is SMNVEV (reference sequence). CDR3 DNA sequence: TGTGCCAGCAGTCCGGACAGGGCCTACGAGCAGTACTTC. This sequence encodes CASSPDRAYEQYF.

The chain recombines TRBV7-6 with TRBJ2-1, with TRBD1 matching 9 bases. The CDR3 has 16 amino acids. The V segment lost 5 bases and the J segment 7 bases; nucleotides outside the gene matches: 12. The germline V gene encodes CDR1 SGHVS and CDR2 FNYEAQ. The CDR3 protein is CASSPRWDRVKNEQFF. The CDR3 nucleotides read TGTGCCAGCAGCCCGCGTTGGGACAGGGTGAAAAATGAGCAGTTCTTC.

The V call is TRBV18, the J call TRBJ1-5, with 11 bases lining up with TRBD1. The germline gives CDR1 KGHSH, CDR2 LQKENI. CDR3 length: 16 residues. V lost 6 bases to trimming and J lost 0 bases; unmatched junction nucleotides: 4. In DNA form, the CDR3 reads TGTGCCAGCTCCCCGGGACAGGGGGGTAGCAATCAGCCCCAGCATTTT. This codes for CASSPGQGGSNQPQHF.

The genes are TRBV27 and TRBJ1-1, with 9 bases lining up with TRBD1. The CDR3 totals 14 residues. Germline V gives CDR1 MNHEY, CDR2 SMNVEV (reference sequence). V shed 4 bases and J 6 bases; nucleotides not matched to a gene: 6. The CDR3 reads CASSSWTGVPEAFF. The CDR3 coding sequence is TGTGCCAGCAGTTCATGGACAGGGGTCCCTGAAGCTTTCTTT.

This clone was recorded only once. J is TRBJ1-1 and V is TRBV29-1; the match to TRBD1 covers 11 bases. CDR1 SQVTM and CDR2 ANQGSEA come from the germline V gene. This CDR3 spans 14 amino acids. V lost 4 bases and J lost 2; bases outside the gene matches: 3. CDR3 amino acids: CSVVRTGGNTEAFF. The CDR3 DNA reads as TGCAGCGTTGTGAGGACAGGGGGCAACACTGAAGCTTTCTTT.

J is TRBJ1-2 and V is TRBV7-2; D is uncertain. From germline, CDR1 is SGHTA and CDR2 FQGNSA. Trimming took 5 bases from V and 4 from J, leaving 14 bases between them. CDR3 size: 14 residues. The CDR3 loop reads CASSPFGLAYGYTF. CDR3 coding DNA: TGTGCCAGCAGCCCCTTCGGGTTAGCCTATGGCTACACCTTC.

The rearrangement links TRBV7-8 to TRBJ2-1, with TRBD2 as a possible D gene (7 bases). The CDR3 extends over 14 amino acids. CDR1 and CDR2 (germline): SGHVS, FQNEAQ. V dropped 8 bases and J dropped 5 bases, with 16 bases sitting between them. CDR3 region: CASGKGGLNNEQFF. In nucleotides, the CDR3 is TGTGCCAGCGGTAAGGGGGGGCTAAACAATGAGCAGTTCTTC.

The rearrangement links TRBV5-1 to TRBJ2-7; tentatively, D is TRBD1 (6 bases). This CDR3 spans 17 amino acids. The V and J ends lost 0 bases and 0 bases respectively, with 16 bases between them. Germline V gives CDR1 SGHRS, CDR2 YFSETQ. As DNA, the CDR3 is TGCGCCAGCAGCTTGGATACTAACAGGGCTAGCTCCTACGAGCAGTACTTC. Protein: CASSLDTNRASSYEQYF.

The chain carries TRBV4-2 and TRBJ2-5; D is perhaps TRBD1 (5 bases). V lost 4 bases to trimming and J lost 2 bases, with 14 bases between them. Germline V gives CDR1 LGHNA, CDR2 YNFKEQ. The CDR3 covers 15 residues. CDR3 DNA sequence: TGTGCCAGCAGCCCCATGGCAGGGCAACAAGAGACCCAGTACTTC. It is translated as CASSPMAGQQETQYF.

As DNA, the CDR3 is TGTGCCAGCAGGAGTAACTATGGCTACACCTTC. Encoded protein: CASRSNYGYTF. The rearrangement links TRBV28 to TRBJ1-2; unclear D gene. Germline values: CDR1 MDHEN, CDR2 SYDVKM. This CDR3 has 11 amino acids. The germline V and J ends were trimmed by 6 bases and 1 base, with 3 bases remaining between them.

The V gene is TRBV29-1, the J gene TRBJ2-1, with TRBD2 identical over 11 bases. The V segment lost 8 bases and the J segment 7 bases; nucleotides outside the gene matches: 13. This CDR3 is built from 15 residues. Germline CDR1 SQVTM, CDR2 ANQGSEA. The CDR3 spells CSPFHLAGGRNEQFF. Written as DNA, the CDR3 is TGCAGCCCCTTCCACCTAGCGGGGGGTCGGAATGAGCAGTTCTTC.

The chain links TRBV7-9 to TRBJ1-2; D not resolved. Germline lookup yields CDR1 SEHNR and CDR2 FQNEAQ (reference sequence). This CDR3 comprises 12 residues. V was trimmed by 1 base and J by 5 bases, leaving 5 bases between them. CDR3 protein: CASSLDSYGYTF. For the CDR3, the DNA is TGTGCCAGCAGCTTAGACAGTTATGGCTACACCTTC.

In this sample, this clone turned up once. The chain has TRBV4-3 and TRBJ1-2; TRBD1 matches at 9 bases. This CDR3 has 16 amino acids. The J segment lost 4 bases and the V segment lost 0 bases, leaving 6 bases of the junction unmatched. Per the germline V gene, CDR1 is LGHNA and CDR2 is YSLEER. CDR3: CASSQDQGQGGYGYTF. The DNA for the CDR3 is TGCGCCAGCAGCCAAGATCAGGGACAGGGCGGCTATGGCTACACCTTC.

V and J are TRBV6-2 or TRBV6-3 and TRBJ2-2; no definite D call. Per germline, CDR1 MNHEY and CDR2 SVGEGT. The CDR3 has 14 residues. Trimming stripped 0 bases from V and 6 bases from J, with 8 bases between. The chain's CDR3 is CASSYSRIAGELFF. CDR3 DNA: TGTGCCAGCAGTTACTCGAGGATTGCCGGGGAGCTGTTTTTT.